One T cell receptor beta chain is described in this entry. Its antigen has not been determined. No qualities accompany the bases; no much larger clone lies one base away. The method was the immunoSEQ multiplex PCR assay. Each sample was run at survey resolution as two replicates of around 200 ng apiece, for a total of 400 ng of DNA. Using multiplex PCR primers aimed at V and J genes, the hsTCRB kit picked up rearranged TCRB sequences in genomic DNA. In the first PCR, the CDR3 region was amplified for around 28 cycles with the QIAGEN Multiplex PCR Kit. A second PCR of 7 to 8 cycles attached sample barcodes and Illumina adapters to each replicate. Quantification of the pooled libraries was done with a QuantStudio 6 and the KAPA library quantification kit. Roughly 15 pM of pooled libraries was sequenced on an Illumina MiSeq using 156-cycle single-end reads and a 15-cycle index read. Under the source paper's analysis protocol: Of 168,753 unique clonotypes, 1.7% were flagged by VDJdb annotation as previously reported viral-epitope-specific. The immunoSEQ Data Assistant and immunoSEQ Analyzer converted raw reads into normalized, annotated TCRB repertoires. Clonotypes were analyzed with the immunarch R package version 0.6.5 and BioAnalyzer. Richness was estimated after downsampling every repertoire to the clone count of the smallest repertoire. Clonotypes were sorted into expanded, contracted or novel categories with Fisher's exact tests, where novel meant the clonotype had zero frequency before treatment. GLIPH2 clustered significantly changed CDR3 beta sequences using simulation_depth=1000 and kmer_min_depth=3, excluding CDR3s shorter than five residues. The clones in this table, taken by TCRdb from immuneACCESS, are in-frame only. Not every clone is retained; where verified, under half of the shortfall comes from an unresolved V gene, and the cause of the rest is unknown. For V, J and clone size, that table is used; D and trimming come from the DNA. Within this sample are a few thousand clones, with 81% of them counted one time only. 25% to 35% of the sample belongs to the ten largest clones.

These data originate in a study of hypomethylating agent response in myelodysplastic syndrome (dated by TCRdb to the early 2020s). About the investigation overall: The hypomethylating agents azacitidine (most of the 11) or decitabine (3 of 11) were used to treat the patients. Six or seven patients had a response of complete response or hematologic improvement, and five patients did not respond. Among the myelodysplastic syndrome patients in the cohort, about nine were male and 2 were female. TET2 was the most frequent mutation, present in about 50% of the 11 patients. Patients had a mean age of about 76 +/- 6.4 years, and a diploid cytogenetic profile was the most common. Response was defined as complete response or hematologic improvement, and any patient who met neither criterion was considered a non-responder.

The germline V gene encodes CDR1 LNHNV and CDR2 YYDKDF (reference sequence). The CDR3 runs 17 amino acids, cysteine and phenylalanine included. Here the CDR3 DNA is all that survives: 51 bases in frame from base 1. V has 7 bases trimmed and J has 0 bases trimmed; junction bases matching no gene number 12. Broad study findings and their caveats: Only approximately ten patients were analyzed, so the cohort was small. Possible recognition of novel MDS antigens by the shared GLIPH2 clusters was not confirmed, and experimental validation of that possible recognition is needed. Novel clonotypes emerged more often in responders, while non-responders showed more contracted clonotypes after treatment. Because the healthy control donors and the MDS patients were not matched by age, the comparison between MDS and healthy samples could have been affected. No significant change in richness, rarefaction diversity or clonality was detected after hypomethylating agent treatment, either across all patients or within response groups.

Bulk bone marrow was analyzed without sorting T-cell subsets. Immunosequencing of the TCR beta CDR3 regions was performed on bone marrow from approximately 10 myelodysplastic syndrome patients before and after hypomethylating agent therapy. For longitudinal repertoire tracking, a baseline bone marrow plus two to three bone marrows at different post-treatment timepoints were contributed by each patient. Whole bone marrow served as the source for genomic DNA extraction, with DNA quality checked using TapeStation, NanoDrop OneC and PicoGreen assays. The material sequenced was bone marrow, taken before or after starting hypomethylating agent treatment for myelodysplastic syndrome (not recorded which). This receptor was taken from a human donor with myelodysplastic syndrome. The chain uses TRBV15 and TRBJ2-1; the junction holds 7 bases that match TRBD2. The CDR3 is CATKAGDRVFSYNEQFF. The DNA sequence is as follows: TGTGCCACCAAGGCGGGGGACCGCGTGTTCTCCTACAATGAGCAGTTCTTC.